The sequence of this TCR beta chain was determined in a study of radiotherapy plus CTLA-4 blockade in lung cancer. The overall study: Objective responses were documented in roughly 20% of patients, with disease control in just over 30%. General study points: Clones of tumor-derived TCRs expanded in blood after radiotherapy plus ipilimumab. Response, reportedly, was best predicted by interferon-beta along with early blood T cell clone dynamics.

CDR1 and CDR2 from the germline V gene are SEHNR and FQNEAQ (reference sequence). The germline V and J ends were trimmed by 5 bases and 6 bases, with 16 bases remaining between them. This CDR3 is 14 amino acids long. Enrolled patients, whose metastatic non-small-cell lung cancer was chemo-refractory, received focal radiation plus CTLA-4 blockade with ipilimumab. The protocol was immunoSEQ multiplex PCR, while the TCRdb copy is restricted to in-frame clones and leaves out a portion. Among 25,000 to 35,000 clones listed, 65% to 80% were seen once. As regards this clone: The antigen is not known.

The sample was peripheral blood, taken from a patient treated with radiotherapy plus ipilimumab. The V gene is TRBV7-9, the J gene TRBJ1-2; D gene unclear. This sequence originates from a human donor with non-small cell lung cancer who had stable disease on radiotherapy plus ipilimumab. The CDR3 nucleotides read TGTGCCAGCAGCAAAACCTCGGATATCGATGGCTACACCTTC. Protein: CASSKTSDIDGYTF.